This T cell receptor beta chain was captured by sequencing in a study of regulatory T cells in long-lasting Graves disease. At the level of the study: Persistent Graves' disease required over 5 years of antithyroid drugs and positive TSH receptor antibodies. Study-wide findings and caveats: The persistent group shared 2,500 or so public clonotypes, more than the approximately 970 shared by new patients. Persistent disease preferred TRBV28, TRBJ1-2 and TRBJ2-5. TCR diversity was lower in persistent Graves' patients (versus newly diagnosed ones).

In the case of this clonotype: What it recognizes is unknown.

Time point in this sample: persistent/refractory GD, antithyroid drugs over 5 years with positive TRAb. Following extraction of RNA from PBMCs, that RNA was used to make the TCR library. The CDR3 runs to 17 residues. V dropped 1 base and J dropped 0 bases, with 16 bases sitting between them. The germline gives CDR1 SGHDT, CDR2 YYEEEE. Arm-PCR of CDR3 regions with iRepertoire HTBI primers generated TCR beta libraries. TCRdb fed the multiplex PCR reads into MiXCR, producing one record per CDR3 protein. This sample yields 700,000 or so distinct CDR3 sequences, of which 25% to 30% are seen a single time; around 42% belongs to the top ten.

The chain is built from TRBV5-6 and TRBJ1-2, with D possibly TRBD1 on 5 matching bases. The material was peripheral blood mononuclear cells (PBMCs), obtained when the disease was refractory, from a patient treated with antithyroid drugs. The clonotype was recovered from a female donor with Graves disease. For the CDR3, the DNA is TGTGCCAGCAGCTTGAATTCGGGGCAGCGTACTAACTATGGCTACACCTTC. Its protein is CASSLNSGQRTNYGYTF.